This entry lists 5 T cell receptor beta chains sequenced from one sample in a study of T cell repertoires in cytomegalovirus infection. TCRdb fed the reads into MiXCR, producing one record per CDR3 protein. Of hundreds of thousands of distinct CDR3 sequences listed, 35% to 40% are singletons. Material: PBMCs. The receptors originated from a human donor in good health (CMV status not recorded). Some clones in this sample may be carry-over from other donors' samples.

The chain carries TRBV6-8 and TRBJ2-2, with 7 positions matching TRBD2. The CDR3 has 17 amino acids. Looked up from germline, CDR1 is MNHGY and CDR2 is SAAAGT. V dropped 0 bases and J dropped 0; count of bases not matched to a gene: 4. Written as DNA, the CDR3 is TGTGCCAGCAGTTACTCATTGGCGGGAGCGAACACCGGGGAGCTGTTTTTT. It specifies CASSYSLAGANTGELFF.

This clonotype was seen more than once but under ten times. The chain uses TRBV15 and TRBJ2-1, with TRBD1 matching over 7 bases. The CDR3 covers 18 residues. V shed 1 base and J 7 bases; nucleotides not matched to a gene: 16. Germline V gives CDR1 LNHNV, CDR2 YYDKDF (reference sequence). The CDR3, as DNA: TGTGCCACCAGCAGAGCGTCGGGAAGGGGGCGAGTGGAGAATGAGCAGTTCTTC. Translated, it gives CATSRASGRGRVENEQFF. Supplemented by reference TRBV15 and TRBJ2-1, the full variable domain reads DAMVIQNPRYQVTQFGKPVTLSCSQTLNHNVMYWYQQKSSQAPKLLFHYYDKDFNNEADTPDNFQSRRPNTSFCFLDIRSPGLGDTAMYLCATSRASGRGRVENEQFFGPGTRLTVL.

Many counts were recorded for this clonotype. Here the CDR3 DNA reads TGTGCCAGCAAATCAGGGAGTGGCAATCAGCCCCAGCATTTT. Amino acid sequence: CASKSGSGNQPQHF. This chain links TRBV7-8 with TRBJ1-5; D may be TRBD1 (5 bases). Germline V gene sequence: CDR1 SGHVS, CDR2 FQNEAQ. The CDR3 runs to 14 residues. Trimming pared 7 bases from V and 2 bases from J, leaving 12 bases between.

V and J are TRBV5-1 and TRBJ2-7; D is possibly TRBD2 (5 bases). From germline, CDR1 is SGHRS and CDR2 YFSETQ. Trimming pared 4 bases from V and 7 bases from J, leaving 15 bases between. The CDR3 covers 13 residues. In DNA form, the CDR3 reads TGCGCCAGCAGCCCTACTACTTCGGGAGAGCAGTACTTC. Its translation: CASSPTTSGEQYF.

This clonotype has a handful of counts. The rearrangement links TRBV7-2 to TRBJ2-3; possible D gene TRBD1, 6 bases. The CDR3 sequence is 17 residues long. CDR1 and CDR2 (germline): SGHTA, FQGNSA. V was clipped by 5 bases and J by 2 bases, with 20 bases between them. Written as DNA, the CDR3 is TGTGCCAGCAGCCGCCCCCCAGGACAGACTTACACAGATACGCAGTATTTT. It yields the protein CASSRPPGQTYTDTQYF.